These 23 T cell receptor beta chains were all obtained from the same sample, sequenced in a study of T cells in women clearing cervical HPV infection. The table came from immunoSEQ multiplex PCR; TCRdb's copy has only in-frame clones and leaves some out. The sample includes tens of thousands of clones. Sequencing was done on a sample of blood buffy coat. The source is a woman aged 18 to 75 with a cervical HPV16 infection that either progressed to CIN3+ or cleared (not recorded which).

For this clone: The CDR3 end is not reached by the read, which stops 3 residues before it; the germline J gene fills it in. The chain has TRBV6-2 or TRBV6-3 and TRBJ2-1, with 15 nucleotides matching TRBD2. Germline V gene lookup returns CDR1 MNHEY and CDR2 SVGEGT. The CDR3 runs to 16 residues. Losses at the gene ends were 6 bases for V and 7 bases for J; bases not matched to a gene: 7. The CDR3 protein is CASRDRTSGRANEQFF. The part of the CDR3 DNA that was read is TGTGCCAGCAGGGATCGGACTAGCGGGAGGGCGAATGAG.

CDR3 bases read: TGTGCCAGCAGCGGGACAGGGTTCTATGGC. The encoded protein is CASSGTGFYG. The full-length CDR3 reads as CASSGTGFYGYTF. The chain is built from TRBV5-5 and TRBJ1-2; 9 bases are shared with TRBD1. The CDR3 end is not reached by the read, which stops 3 residues before it; the germline J gene fills it in. V lost 4 bases, J lost 4 bases, and 2 bases stayed unmatched. CDR3 size: 13 residues. CDR1 is SGHKS and CDR2 is YYEKEE in the germline V gene (reference sequence).

A word on this clone: The read finishes 3 residues shy of the CDR3 end, and the germline J gene is used to complete it. The V call is TRBV6-1, the J call TRBJ1-5; D is possibly TRBD1 (6 bases). The germline gives CDR1 MNHNS, CDR2 SASEGT. The CDR3 runs 14 residues. Trimming removed 1 base at V and 6 bases at J, with 10 bases between. CDR3 DNA, as far as it was read: TGTGCCAGCAGTGAAGTCGGACAGCGTCAGCCC. Its protein product is CASSEVGQRQP. The whole CDR3 protein reads CASSEVGQRQPQHF.

For this clone: With the read ending 3 residues before the CDR3 end, the germline J gene is used to fill in that end. The chain links TRBV20-1 to TRBJ2-3, with TRBD2 matching over 10 bases. The CDR3 length is 15 residues. From germline, CDR1 is DFQATT and CDR2 SNEGSKA (reference sequence). CDR3 amino acids: CSAPSPSGSYETQYF. The sequenced CDR3 bases are TGCAGTGCCCCAAGCCCTAGCGGGAGTTATGAGACG.

Points on this clone: The observed sequence ends 3 residues before the CDR3 terminus, with the missing tail filled in from the germline J gene. The chain is built from TRBV5-4 and TRBJ1-4; TRBD1 aligns across 7 bases. This CDR3 spans 15 amino acids. With V trimmed by 4 bases and J by 8 bases, 11 bases remained unmatched. Germline V gene data show CDR1 as SGHNT and CDR2 as YYREEE (reference sequence). CDR3 residues: CASSTNRQGGEKLFF. The covered CDR3 bases are TGTGCCAGCAGCACCAATCGACAGGGTGGAGAAAAA.

A note on this clone: The read gets to within 3 residues of the CDR3 end, and the germline J gene fills in the rest. The V and J genes are TRBV19 and TRBJ2-7, with D perhaps matching TRBD1 (5 bases). The CDR3 has 15 residues. V lost 6 bases and J 0 bases, leaving 15 bases between the germline ends. Per germline, CDR1 LNHDA and CDR2 SQIVND (reference sequence). Incomplete CDR3 DNA: TGTGCCAGTAGGGGCCACCAGGGAAGCTCCTACGAG. This sequence encodes CASRGHQGSSYE. The full CDR3 is CASRGHQGSSYEQYF. Drawing the rest from reference TRBV19 and TRBJ2-7, the complete variable domain is DGGITQSPKYLFRKEGQNVTLSCEQNLNHDAMYWYRQDPGQGLRLIYYSQIVNDFQKGDIAEGYSVSREKKESFPLTVTSAQKNPTAFYLCASRGHQGSSYEQYFGPGTRLTVT.

The CDR3 region is CASSSGLVAYEQYF. Incomplete CDR3 DNA: TGTGCCAGCAGCTCGGGACTAGTAGCCTACGAG. The J gene is TRBJ2-7, the V gene TRBV5-6; 8 bases line up with TRBD2. The CDR3 end lies 3 residues beyond the end of the read and is filled in from the germline J gene. CDR1 and CDR2 (germline): SGHDT, YYEEEE. This CDR3 has 14 residues. The V segment lost 3 bases and the J segment 2 bases; nucleotides outside the gene matches: 4.

Details on this clone: Read sequence stops 3 residues before the CDR3 end, and the germline J gene provides the missing end. J is TRBJ2-3 and V is TRBV6-2 or TRBV6-3, with 8 positions matching TRBD1. CDR1 is MNHEY, CDR2 SVGEGT, per germline. CDR3 size: 13 residues. CDR3 DNA (partial): TGTGCCAGCAGCGGACAGGGTACAGAGCCG. This translates into CASSGQGTEP. The full-length CDR3 reads as CASSGQGTEPQYF.

Turning to this clone: From the germline J gene comes the end of the CDR3, since the read stops 3 residues before it. The chain combines TRBV5-6 with TRBJ2-7; tentative D call: TRBD1 (5 bases). Germline-derived CDR1 and CDR2 are SGHDT and YYEEEE. Trimming left V 6 bases short and J 3 bases short, with 10 bases between. The CDR3 totals 12 residues. The chain's CDR3 is CASNLGRYEQYF. The sequenced part of the CDR3 DNA is TGTGCCAGCAACCTGGGGCGCTACGAG.

Concerning this clone itself: The DNA ends 3 residues before the CDR3 does, and the rest of the CDR3 is filled in from the germline J gene. The J gene is TRBJ2-7, the V gene TRBV14; 9 bases fit TRBD2. CDR1 is SGHDN, CDR2 FVKESK, per germline. The CDR3 contains 17 residues. V was clipped by 1 base and J by 3 bases; unmatched bases: 10. The sequenced part of the CDR3 DNA is TGTGCCAGCAGCCAAGGGCTAGCGGGGCGAACTTACTACGAG. It codes for CASSQGLAGRTYYE. The CDR3 in its entirety is CASSQGLAGRTYYEQYF.

About this clone: The read stops 3 residues short of the end of the CDR3; the missing end is completed from the germline J gene. This chain links TRBV19 with TRBJ2-1, with TRBD2 matching 11 bases. The V gene's germline CDR1 is LNHDA and CDR2 SQIVND (reference sequence). The CDR3 covers 17 residues. With 5 bases clipped from V and 0 bases from J, the junction kept 6 bases outside the gene matches. Here the CDR3 reads CASSLLAGGSSYNEQFF. Partial CDR3 DNA: TGTGCCAGTAGTTTGCTAGCGGGAGGTAGCTCCTACAATGAG. The complete variable domain, with remaining parts taken from reference TRBV19 and TRBJ2-1, reads DGGITQSPKYLFRKEGQNVTLSCEQNLNHDAMYWYRQDPGQGLRLIYYSQIVNDFQKGDIAEGYSVSREKKESFPLTVTSAQKNPTAFYLCASSLLAGGSSYNEQFFGPGTRLTVL.

Remarks on this clone: The read falls 3 residues short of the CDR3 end, and the missing part is taken from the germline J gene. This chain connects TRBV20-1 to TRBJ1-2; tentative D call: TRBD1 (6 bases). From germline, CDR1 is DFQATT and CDR2 SNEGSKA (reference sequence). The CDR3 contains 12 residues. Trimming pared 5 bases from V and 4 bases from J, leaving 11 bases between. The DNA read from the CDR3 is TGCAGTGCTGTACAGGGAGGCTATGGC. Its protein is CSAVQGGYG. In full, the CDR3 reads CSAVQGGYGYTF.

Points on this clone: The read ends 3 residues before the CDR3 terminus; that terminus is restored from the germline J gene. The rearrangement joins TRBV30 to TRBJ2-7; D may be TRBD2 (6 bases). Germline CDR1 reads GTSNPN; CDR2 reads SVGIG (reference sequence). The ends were cut back, 1 base at V and 0 bases at J, with 16 bases in the middle. This CDR3 is built from 16 residues. CDR3 residues: CAWSGARAGSSYEQYF. CDR3 bases read: TGTGCCTGGAGTGGGGCGAGGGCGGGGAGCTCCTACGAG.

Notes on this clone: The read ends 3 residues before the CDR3 terminus; that terminus is restored from the germline J gene. This chain joins TRBV7-9 and TRBJ1-1; unclear D gene. Germline lookup yields CDR1 SEHNR and CDR2 FQNEAQ (reference sequence). The CDR3 loop spans 13 amino acids. Trimming cost V 5 bases and J 0 bases, with 7 bases left between them. The CDR3 bases that were read are TGTGCCAGCAGCCCCGAGCTGAACACTGAA. As protein: CASSPELNTE. The complete CDR3 sequence is CASSPELNTEAFF.

With regard to this clone: Read data end 3 residues before the CDR3 end; the end is taken from the germline J gene. The chain carries TRBV11-2 and TRBJ1-2, with a weak D call TRBD1 (6 bases). V shed 5 bases and J shed 0 bases, with 13 bases lying between them. Germline lookup yields CDR1 SGHAT and CDR2 FQNNGV. The CDR3 spans 15 residues. The covered CDR3 bases are TGTGCCAGCAGCCCAGGGGAGGGATCTAACTATGGC. Protein: CASSPGEGSNYG. The whole CDR3 reads CASSPGEGSNYGYTF.

Concerning this clone itself: Read sequence stops 3 residues before the CDR3 end, and the germline J gene provides the missing end. The V call is TRBV2, the J call TRBJ1-6; no definite D call. This CDR3 spans 12 amino acids. Per germline, CDR1 SNHLY and CDR2 FYNNEI. Trimming took 8 bases from V and 5 from J, leaving 7 bases between them. CDR3 in amino acids: CASVADNSPLHF. The sequenced CDR3 bases are TGTGCCAGCGTGGCAGATAATTCACCC. Full variable domain (outside the CDR3, taken from reference TRBV2 and TRBJ1-6): EPEVTQTPSHQVTQMGQEVILRCVPISNHLYFYWYRQILGQKVEFLVSFYNNEISEKSEIFDDQFSVERPDGSNFTLKIRSTKLEDSAMYFCASVADNSPLHFGNGTRLTVT.

In the case of this clone: The read halts 3 residues ahead of the CDR3 end, with the missing end drawn from the germline J gene. This sequence joins TRBV11-3 and TRBJ2-1; 7 bases map to TRBD2. V trimming: 1 base; J trimming: 2 bases; junction bases outside the gene matches: 2. CDR3 length: 15 amino acids. Per the germline V gene, CDR1 is SGHNT and CDR2 is YENEEA. The CDR3 is CASSLGLAAYNEQFF. The covered CDR3 bases are TGTGCCAGCAGCTTAGGGCTAGCGGCCTACAATGAG.

Points on this clone: The read ends 3 residues before the CDR3 terminus; that terminus is restored from the germline J gene. This chain connects TRBV20-1 to TRBJ2-1; 8 bases fit TRBD1. The CDR3 spans 15 residues. Germline trimming cut 5 bases from V and 6 bases from J; bases unmatched to any gene: 12. In germline, CDR1 is DFQATT, CDR2 SNEGSKA (reference sequence). Incomplete CDR3 DNA: TGCAGTGCTGTACCCAGGGGGCGGGCCCTCAATGAG. Its translation: CSAVPRGRALNE. From start to end, the CDR3 is CSAVPRGRALNEQFF.

Concerning this clone: The read terminates 3 residues before the CDR3 end, so the remaining end is supplied by the germline J gene. The chain has TRBV20-1 and TRBJ2-1; D remains unclear. From germline, CDR1 is DFQATT and CDR2 SNEGSKA (reference sequence). Trimming took 0 bases from V and 0 from J, leaving 12 bases between them. The CDR3 extends over 16 amino acids. CDR3 residues: CSARDSVLSSYNEQFF. The CDR3 DNA, read in part, is TGCAGTGCTAGAGATTCCGTACTTAGCTCCTACAATGAG.

As to this clone: The read falls 3 residues short of the CDR3 end, and the missing part is taken from the germline J gene. The chain carries TRBV20-1 and TRBJ1-2; 11 bases are shared with TRBD1. This CDR3 contains 13 residues. Germline lookup yields CDR1 DFQATT and CDR2 SNEGSKA (reference sequence). The covered CDR3 bases are TGCAGTGCTAGACCCCGGACAGGGGGCGGC. It codes for CSARPRTGGG. In full, the CDR3 is CSARPRTGGGYTF.

About this clone: The CDR3 end lies 3 residues beyond the end of the read and is filled in from the germline J gene. The rearrangement links TRBV7-8 to TRBJ2-5; D uncertain. Trimming removed 2 bases at V and 7 bases at J, with 17 bases between. Germline V gene data show CDR1 as SGHVS and CDR2 as FQNEAQ. The CDR3 has 15 amino acids. CDR3 in amino acids: CASSLHLDKVRTQYF. The part of the CDR3 DNA that was read is TGTGCCAGCAGCTTACACCTAGATAAGGTTAGGACC.

On this clone itself: The CDR3 end falls 3 residues outside the read, so it is completed with the germline J gene. This rearrangement joins TRBV6-1 to TRBJ1-2; D gene unclear. V lost 4 bases and J lost 5, with 5 bases in between. The germline gives CDR1 MNHNS, CDR2 SASEGT. The CDR3 runs to 11 residues. CDR3: CASSVQYGYTF. CDR3 DNA (partial): TGTGCCAGCAGTGTCCAGTATGGC.

Notes on this clone: The read stops 3 residues short of the end of the CDR3; the missing end is completed from the germline J gene. The genes are TRBV19 and TRBJ1-1, with TRBD1 as a possible D gene (6 bases). The CDR3 is 14 amino acids. The V and J ends lost 6 bases and 1 base respectively, with 12 bases between them. Germline CDR1 LNHDA, CDR2 SQIVND (reference sequence). The CDR3 sequence: CASSPSGANTEAFF. Incomplete CDR3 DNA: TGTGCCAGTAGCCCGTCAGGGGCGAACACTGAA.